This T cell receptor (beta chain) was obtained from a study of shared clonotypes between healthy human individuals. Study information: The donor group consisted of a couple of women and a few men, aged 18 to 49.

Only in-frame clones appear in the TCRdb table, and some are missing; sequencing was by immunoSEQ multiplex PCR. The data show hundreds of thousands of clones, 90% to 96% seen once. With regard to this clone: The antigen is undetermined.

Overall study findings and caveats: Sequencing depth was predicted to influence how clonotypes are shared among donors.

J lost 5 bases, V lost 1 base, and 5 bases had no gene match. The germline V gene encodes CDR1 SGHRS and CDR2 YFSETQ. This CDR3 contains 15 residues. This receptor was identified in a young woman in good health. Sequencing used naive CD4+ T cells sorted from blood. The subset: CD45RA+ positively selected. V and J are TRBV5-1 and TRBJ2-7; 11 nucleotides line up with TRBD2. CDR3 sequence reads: CASSLPLAGVHEQYF. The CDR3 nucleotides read TGCGCCAGCAGCTTGCCACTAGCGGGAGTCCACGAGCAGTACTTC.